Following are 17 T cell receptor beta chains from one sample sequenced in a study of blood T cell repertoires in COVID-19. Sequencing used immunoSEQ multiplex PCR; TCRdb keeps in-frame clones, though not all of them. In the table there are fewer than 250,000 clones, about 85% of which are singletons. The sequenced sample consisted of peripheral blood. These TCRs come from a woman aged 60-75 years with active or convalescent COVID-19.

The rearrangement uses TRBV19 and TRBJ1-1; 7 positions match TRBD1. V lost 5 bases to trimming and J lost 8 bases; unmatched junction nucleotides: 8. This CDR3 spans 13 amino acids. Germline lookup yields CDR1 LNHDA and CDR2 SQIVND (reference sequence). CDR3 amino acids: CASSPPWTGEAFF. The CDR3 nucleotides are TGTGCCAGTAGTCCTCCGTGGACAGGCGAAGCTTTCTTT.

The rearrangement uses TRBV5-1 and TRBJ2-5; 12 positions match TRBD2. In germline, CDR1 is SGHRS, CDR2 YFSETQ. Trimming took 4 bases from V and 5 from J; bases not matched to a gene: 9. CDR3 length equals 16 residues. The DNA for the CDR3 is TGCGCCAGCAGCCCCGGACTAGCGGGGTTCGTTGAGACCCAGTACTTC. Its protein is CASSPGLAGFVETQYF.

This clone was detected ten times or more. The chain joins TRBV6-5 to TRBJ2-1; perhaps TRBD1 as D (5 bases). The CDR3 covers 15 residues. Trimming shortened V by 6 bases and J by 2 bases, and 14 bases separated the two germline ends. CDR1 is MNHEY, CDR2 SVGAGI, per germline. CDR3 protein: CASSRQTPTYNEQFF. CDR3 DNA: TGTGCCAGCAGCAGACAGACGCCTACCTACAATGAGCAGTTCTTC.

V and J are TRBV7-9 and TRBJ1-2; 7 bases fit TRBD1. The CDR3 runs 13 residues. Unmatched junction bases numbered 5, after V lost 3 bases and J lost 7 bases. Germline loops: CDR1 SEHNR, CDR2 FQNEAQ (reference sequence). The CDR3 loop is CASSFDQGGGYTF. The CDR3 region has the DNA TGTGCCAGCAGCTTCGATCAGGGGGGTGGCTACACCTTC.

This clone was recorded only once. The J gene is TRBJ2-2, the V gene TRBV5-1; 10 positions agree with TRBD2. V lost 0 bases to trimming and J lost 0 bases; unmatched junction nucleotides: 2. CDR1 and CDR2 from the germline V gene are SGHRS and YFSETQ. The CDR3 has 17 amino acids. The CDR3 coding sequence is TGCGCCAGCAGCTTGGAGGGACTAGCGTCGAACACCGGGGAGCTGTTTTTT. This gives the protein CASSLEGLASNTGELFF.

Concerning this clone itself: This specimen includes other DNA sequences encoding the same CDR3. The J gene is TRBJ1-1, the V gene TRBV7-9; weak D call: TRBD1 (5 bases). CDR3 length equals 14 residues. CDR1 and CDR2 from the germline V gene are SEHNR and FQNEAQ (reference sequence). V lost 4 bases and J lost 0, with 9 bases in between. CDR3 nucleotides: TGTGCCAGCAGCTCGGGACTTATGAACACTGAAGCTTTCTTT. Encoded protein: CASSSGLMNTEAFF.

This chain uses TRBV19 with TRBJ1-2, with TRBD1 identical over 10 bases. V was clipped by 5 bases and J by 4 bases; unmatched bases: 7. The CDR3 contains 15 residues. Germline lookup yields CDR1 LNHDA and CDR2 SQIVND (reference sequence). The DNA for the CDR3 is TGTGCCAGTAGTCCTCAGACAGGGGGCGGCTATGGCTACACCTTC. Translating gives CASSPQTGGGYGYTF.

This clone was counted once. This chain connects TRBV6-6 to TRBJ1-2; 12 bases are a match to TRBD1. CDR3 size: 13 residues. From germline, CDR1 is MNHNY and CDR2 SVGAGI (reference sequence). The junction had 2 bases not matched to a gene; V was cut back by 4 bases and J by 8 bases. CDR3 protein: CASSLGQGAGYTF. For the CDR3, the DNA is TGTGCCAGCAGTTTGGGACAGGGGGCGGGCTACACCTTC.

The chain employs TRBV5-1 and TRBJ1-2, with D tentatively TRBD1 (5 bases). Germline V gene lookup returns CDR1 SGHRS and CDR2 YFSETQ. CDR3 size: 16 residues. V lost 5 bases and J lost 1, with 18 bases in between. The CDR3 loop reads CASRRRPGSYNYGYTF. The CDR3 nucleotides are TGCGCCAGCAGGCGTCGCCCAGGGTCCTATAACTATGGCTACACCTTC.

The chain joins TRBV5-8 to TRBJ1-5, with TRBD1 as a possible D gene (5 bases). The germline V gene has CDR1 SGHTS and CDR2 YDEGEE. V lost 3 bases and J lost 10, with 23 bases in between. The CDR3 is 16 residues long. The chain's CDR3 is CASSYTRRGGESPQHF. DNA of the CDR3: TGTGCCAGCAGCTACACCCGTCGGGGAGGGGAGAGCCCCCAGCATTTT.

This clone came up once. The rearrangement joins TRBV10-3 to TRBJ2-1, with 8 positions matching TRBD2. Germline lookup yields CDR1 ENHRY and CDR2 SYGVKD. Trimming cost V 0 bases and J 3 bases; bases outside gene matches: 7. CDR3 length: 17 amino acids. The CDR3 DNA sequence: TGTGCCATCAGTGAGTCGTCCAGCGGGAGTCGCTACAATGAGCAGTTCTTC. It translates to CAISESSSGSRYNEQFF.

Regarding this clone: The junction shows a germline mismatch at one end, possibly a read error. The chain has TRBV19 and TRBJ1-3; tentatively, D is TRBD1 (6 bases). This CDR3 region has 14 residues. Per the germline V gene, CDR1 is LNHDA and CDR2 is SQIVND (reference sequence). CDR3 amino acids: CASSMSRGWRGALF. In DNA, the CDR3 is TGTGCCAGTAGTATGAGCAGGGGATGGCGTGGGGCACTTTTT.

The count of this clone is one. The chain combines TRBV5-1 with TRBJ1-1; maybe TRBD1 (5 bases). The CDR3 runs to 15 residues. The V gene's germline CDR1 is SGHRS and CDR2 YFSETQ. Trimming removed 4 bases from V and 3 bases from J, with 16 bases in between. CDR3 bases: TGCGCCAGCAGCCTGAACAGGTTGGGTTACACTGAAGCTTTCTTT. It yields the protein CASSLNRLGYTEAFF.

The chain carries TRBV5-6 and TRBJ2-7; 8 bases are shared with TRBD2. The CDR3 covers 17 residues. The germline V gene encodes CDR1 SGHDT and CDR2 YYEEEE. V was pared by 1 base and J by 2 bases, with 11 bases of the junction left unmatched. The CDR3 nucleotides read TGTGCCAGCAGCTTGAGTTTAGCGGGACGCCTAGCCTACGAGCAGTACTTC. This gives the protein CASSLSLAGRLAYEQYF.

V usage is TRBV18 and J usage is TRBJ2-3, with 8 bases aligning to TRBD2. Germline V gene sequence: CDR1 KGHSH, CDR2 LQKENI. The CDR3 is 15 residues long. V gave up 4 bases and J gave up 6 bases; unmatched junction bases: 9. CDR3 protein: CASSLTQTSGDTQYF. CDR3 sequence (DNA): TGTGCCAGCTCACTCACCCAAACTAGCGGTGATACGCAGTATTTT. Variable domain in full (rest from reference TRBV18 and TRBJ2-3): NAGVMQNPRHLVRRRGQEARLRCSPMKGHSHVYWYRQLPEEGLKFMVYLQKENIIDESGMPKERFSAEFPKEGPSILRIQQVVRGDSAAYFCASSLTQTSGDTQYFGPGTRLTVL.

Only a few counts were recorded for this clone. The chain carries TRBV13 and TRBJ2-1; 8 positions agree with TRBD1. Germline V gene sequence: CDR1 PRHDT, CDR2 FYEKMQ (reference sequence). Unmatched junction bases numbered 11, after V lost 8 bases and J lost 5 bases. This CDR3 has 15 residues. CDR3 in amino acids: CASGWSRGLNNEQFF. DNA of the CDR3: TGTGCCAGCGGGTGGTCCAGGGGGCTGAACAATGAGCAGTTCTTC.

This rearrangement joins TRBV7-9 to TRBJ2-5; D is possibly TRBD2 (6 bases). There are 14 residues in the CDR3. Germline CDR1 reads SEHNR; CDR2 reads FQNEAQ (reference sequence). The V end was cut by 5 bases, the J end by 5 bases, with 15 bases between. The CDR3 is CASSIRLGAETQYF. As DNA, the CDR3 is TGTGCCAGCAGCATCCGACTAGGGGCGGAGACCCAGTACTTC.